This TCR beta chain is drawn from a study of human T cells and chemical hapten exposure. The overall study: Diagnoses of alopecia areata, totalis or universalis occurred in mostly female patients.

Points from the study as a whole: Unchanged with DPC sensitization were TCRs above 1 in 1000 frequency. Significantly greater numbers of large CDR3 similarity clusters came from expanded TCRs than from controls.

As to time point: patch test 1, 2 weeks after DPC sensitization. As for treatment: therapeutic diphenylcyclopropenone sensitization with weekly scalp DPC. Unique molecular identifiers were linked by the library to individual cDNA molecules. One entry per CDR3 protein, called by TCRdb with MiXCR from the RACE reads. The table includes about 340,000 distinct CDR3 sequences, around 7% detected once. This clonotype was counted many times. The antigen remains unidentified. The CDR3 runs 16 residues. After removal of 3 bases from V and 4 bases from J, the junction contained 4 bases not matched to a gene. The germline V gene encodes CDR1 SEHNR and CDR2 FQNEAQ (reference sequence).

The chain employs TRBV7-9 and TRBJ2-1; 12 bases agree with TRBD2. This TCR was sampled from a woman aged 18-30 years with alopecia areata. Some clones in this sample may be carry-over from other donors' samples. The source material was whole blood, sampled in connection with sensitization to the hapten diphenylcyclopropenone (DPC). The CDR3 DNA is TGTGCCAGCAGCTTCCAACTAGCGGGGGGTTACAATGAGCAGTTCTTC. It yields the protein CASSFQLAGGYNEQFF.